This T cell receptor (beta chain) is drawn from a study of T cells after yellow fever vaccination. Whole-study findings and limits: Shared CD4/CD8 clonotypes were a small share, likely from convergent recombination.

This clonotype was seen a handful of times. Its antigen remains unknown. J was trimmed by 9 bases and V by 3 bases; bases with no gene match: 5. There are 13 residues in the CDR3. The germline gives CDR1 SGDLS, CDR2 YYNGEE. MiXCR, run by TCRdb on the 5' RACE reads, gives a single entry per CDR3 protein. The profile shows 450,000 to 650,000 distinct CDR3 sequences, about a fifth of them singletons. The receptor was derived from a man aged 18 to 35 who received the YFV17D yellow fever vaccine. This sample comprised PBMCs, obtained 21 days after the first yellow fever vaccination. The chain uses TRBV9 and TRBJ1-1, with 10 bases identical to TRBD1. The CDR3 protein is CASSETGGGQAFF. CDR3 in DNA: TGTGCCAGCAGCGAGACAGGGGGCGGACAAGCTTTCTTT.